What follows describes a single T cell receptor (beta chain). This specimen comes from a study of cytotoxic CD8 clonotypes in ibrutinib-treated CLL. About the research overall: Response sampling came at median around 12 months of treatment, ranging about 6 to 40 months.

The germline V gene has CDR1 WSHSY and CDR2 SAAADI. The CDR3 has 12 amino acids. V dropped 1 base and J dropped 4 bases, with 5 bases sitting between them. Profiling relied on immunoSEQ multiplex PCR, and the TCRdb table lists in-frame clones only, not all of them. The repertoire holds around 330,000 clones, with about 64% as singletons. V is TRBV10-2 and J is TRBJ2-7; the D is unclear. Source: PBMCs, taken after 36 months of ibrutinib treatment. The source of this sequence is a human donor with chronic lymphocytic leukemia. The CDR3 DNA follows: TGCGCCAGCAGTGAGTACCCGTACGAGCAGTACTTC. Protein sequence: CASSEYPYEQYF.